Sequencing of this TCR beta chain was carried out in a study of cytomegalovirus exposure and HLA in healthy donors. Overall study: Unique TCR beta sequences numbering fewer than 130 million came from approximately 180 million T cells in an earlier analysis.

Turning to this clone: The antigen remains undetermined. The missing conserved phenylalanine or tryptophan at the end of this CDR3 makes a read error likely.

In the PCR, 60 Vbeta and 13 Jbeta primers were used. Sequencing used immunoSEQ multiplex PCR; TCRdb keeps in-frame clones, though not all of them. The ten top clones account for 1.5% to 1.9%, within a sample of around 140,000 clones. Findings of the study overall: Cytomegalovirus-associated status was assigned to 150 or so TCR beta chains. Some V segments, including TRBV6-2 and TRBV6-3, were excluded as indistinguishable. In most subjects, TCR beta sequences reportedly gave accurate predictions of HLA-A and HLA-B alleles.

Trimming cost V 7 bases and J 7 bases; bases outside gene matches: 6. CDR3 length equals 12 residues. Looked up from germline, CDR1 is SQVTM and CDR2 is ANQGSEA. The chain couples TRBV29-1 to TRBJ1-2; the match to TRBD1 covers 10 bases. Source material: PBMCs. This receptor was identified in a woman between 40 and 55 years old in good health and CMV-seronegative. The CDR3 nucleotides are TGCAGCGGCTTCCGGACAGGGGGTGGCTACACCCTC. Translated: CSGFRTGGGYTL.